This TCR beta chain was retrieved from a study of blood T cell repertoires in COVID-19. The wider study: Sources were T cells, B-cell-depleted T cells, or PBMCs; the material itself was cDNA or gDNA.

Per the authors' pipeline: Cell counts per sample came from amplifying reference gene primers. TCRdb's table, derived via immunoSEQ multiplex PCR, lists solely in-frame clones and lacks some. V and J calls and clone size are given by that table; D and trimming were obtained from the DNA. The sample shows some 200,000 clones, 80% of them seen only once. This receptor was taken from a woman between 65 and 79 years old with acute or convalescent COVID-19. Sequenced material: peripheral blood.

The chain's CDR3 is CASSPSGGRNSPLHF. The CDR3 DNA sequence: TGTGCCAGCAGTCCCTCGGGGGGGCGTAATTCACCCCTCCACTTT. The gene calls are TRBV6-5 and TRBJ1-6; D perhaps matches TRBD1 (6 bases). Trimming pared 5 bases from V and 6 bases from J, leaving 14 bases between. Germline lookup yields CDR1 MNHEY and CDR2 SVGAGI. CDR3 length: 15 amino acids.